This is a list of T cell receptor beta chains from one sample in a study of blood T cell repertoires in COVID-19. The method was immunoSEQ multiplex PCR; TCRdb's version includes in-frame clones alone and lacks a portion of them. Here the sample spans about 100,000 clones, roughly 92% being singletons. The source material was peripheral blood. The source of these receptors is a man between 65 and 80 years old with acute or convalescent COVID-19. The CDR3 runs from the conserved cysteine through the conserved F or W. D genes are given only for firm matches. Not every row has a clone size; where given, it reads once, few, many or a size class.

length: 14; size: NA; D: TRBD1; J: TRBJ1-1; V: TRBV27; DNA: TGTGCCAGCAGTTTCCATGACAGGGTAGGAGGAGCTTTCTTT; CDR3: CASSFHDRVGGAFF
length: 15; size: NA; D: NA; J: TRBJ2-1; V: TRBV3-1/TRBV3-2; DNA: TGTGCCAGCAGCCAGAGGCTAGCCCAAAACAATGAGCAGTTCTTC; CDR3: CASSQRLAQNNEQFF
length: 13; size: NA; D: TRBD1; J: TRBJ1-2; V: TRBV12-3/TRBV12-4; DNA: TGTGCCAGCAGTTTGGGGACAGGGGTAGGCTACACCTTC; CDR3: CASSLGTGVGYTF
length: 15; size: few; D: NA; J: TRBJ1-1; V: TRBV7-9; DNA: TGTGCCAGCAGCTTAAGGATGGGGCTGGGGACTGAAGCTTTCTTT; CDR3: CASSLRMGLGTEAFF
length: 15; size: NA; D: NA; J: TRBJ2-1; V: TRBV19; DNA: TGTGCCAGTAGTATTTGGGGCAGCTCCTACAATGAGCAGTTCTTC; CDR3: CASSIWGSSYNEQFF
length: 12; size: NA; D: NA; J: TRBJ2-1; V: TRBV5-1; DNA: TGCGCCACATCGGACAGCCACAATGAGCAGTTCTTC; CDR3: CATSDSHNEQFF
length: 12; size: NA; D: NA; J: TRBJ1-4; V: TRBV3-1/TRBV3-2; DNA: TGTGCCACCGGCAGAGGCCGAGAAAAACTGTTTTTT; CDR3: CATGRGREKLFF
length: 16; size: NA; D: TRBD1; J: TRBJ1-2; V: TRBV6-5; DNA: TGTGCCAGCAGTTACTCGGGACAGGGGGCGAGCTATGGCTACACCTTC; CDR3: CASSYSGQGASYGYTF
length: 15; size: NA; D: NA; J: TRBJ1-1; V: TRBV5-1; DNA: TGCGCCAGCAGCCGACAAGGGTCGGGGGGCAGGGAAGCTTTCTTT; CDR3: CASSRQGSGGREAFF
length: 13; size: NA; D: TRBD2; J: TRBJ2-7; V: TRBV5-1; DNA: TGCGCCAGCCGGGAGGGCTCGACCTACGAGCAGTACTTC; CDR3: CASREGSTYEQYF
length: 17; size: NA; D: TRBD2; J: TRBJ2-5; V: TRBV9; DNA: TGTGCCAGCAGCGTAGGAGCGGGGGGGCTCTACCAAGAGACCCAGTACTTC; CDR3: CASSVGAGGLYQETQYF
length: 14; size: NA; D: NA; J: TRBJ1-5; V: TRBV5-1; DNA: TGCGCCAGCAGCTTAGAAGGGGGAGGGCAGCCCCAGCATTTT; CDR3: CASSLEGGGQPQHF